This TCR beta chain comes out of a study of blood T cell repertoires in COVID-19. Study-level information: Samples representing acute and convalescent COVID-19 were sourced from the United States, Italy and Spain. In each case, the material was cDNA or gDNA derived from T cells, B-cell-depleted T cells, or PBMCs.

In the original analysis: For nucleated cells, counts were estimated from reference gene primer amplification. Only in-frame clones appear in the TCRdb table, and some are missing; sequencing was by immunoSEQ multiplex PCR. D and trimming come from the DNA, and the V and J calls and clone size come from that table. The repertoire has more than 300,000 clones, 80% to 90% of them found once; the top ten carry about 4.2%. Cohort allocation depended upon clinical history that participants reported. This CDR3 is built from 16 residues. CDR1 is LGHDT, CDR2 YNNKEL, per germline (reference sequence). Trimming stripped 4 bases from V and 3 bases from J, with 15 bases between.

This sequence joins TRBV3-1 (or the pseudogene TRBV3-2) and TRBJ2-2; maybe TRBD2 (5 bases). What was sequenced was PBMCs or T cells enriched from blood (not recorded which). This TCR was recovered from a man aged 30-40 years who had recovered from COVID-19. CDR3 amino acids: CASSPLEGFDTGELFF. In DNA, the CDR3 is TGTGCCAGCAGCCCCCTAGAGGGCTTCGACACCGGGGAGCTGTTTTTT.